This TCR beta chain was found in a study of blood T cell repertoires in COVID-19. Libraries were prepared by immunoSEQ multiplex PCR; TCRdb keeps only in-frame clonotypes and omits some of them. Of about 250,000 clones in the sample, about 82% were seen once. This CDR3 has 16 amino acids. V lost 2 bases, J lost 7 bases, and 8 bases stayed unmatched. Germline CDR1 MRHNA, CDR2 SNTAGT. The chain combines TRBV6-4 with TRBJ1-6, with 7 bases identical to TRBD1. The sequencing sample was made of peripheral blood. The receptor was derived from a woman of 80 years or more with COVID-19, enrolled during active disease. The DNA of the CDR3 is TGTGCCAGCAGTGACCCCGGGACAGTCGGAAATTCACCCCTCCACTTT. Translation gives CASSDPGTVGNSPLHF.